Below, 29 T cell receptor beta chains from the same sample are listed, as sequenced in a study of Ad26.COV2.S vaccination and SARS-CoV-2 variants. The treatment denotes: over 15 received Ad26.COV2.S at low or high dose, single or two shots; 5 received placebo; per-sample allocation not given. It was on day 63 after the first vaccine or placebo injection that samples were taken. The table came from immunoSEQ multiplex PCR; TCRdb's copy has only in-frame clones and leaves some out. The sample yields 400,000 to 450,000 clones, about nine tenths seen once. The sample consisted of peripheral blood, taken in a trial of Ad26.COV2.S vaccine versus placebo. These receptors were taken from a person between 18 and 60 years old who received the Ad26.COV2.S COVID-19 vaccine or a placebo.

Comments on this clone: The same CDR3 arises from other DNA sequences in this sample as well. This chain uses TRBV27 with TRBJ2-1; D is unclear. The length of the CDR3 is 12 residues. V lost 1 base, J lost 7 bases, and 5 bases lay in between. Per the germline V gene, CDR1 is MNHEY and CDR2 is SMNVEV (reference sequence). The CDR3 is CASSLLGNEQFF. CDR3 in DNA: TGTGCCAGCAGTTTATTAGGAAATGAGCAGTTCTTC.

The gene calls are TRBV28 and TRBJ1-3; 8 bases align to TRBD1. Germline V gives CDR1 MDHEN, CDR2 SYDVKM. The J segment lost 0 bases and the V segment lost 6 bases, leaving 7 bases of the junction unmatched. This CDR3 comprises 16 residues. The CDR3 is CASSPRGQGSGNTIYF. In DNA form, the CDR3 reads TGTGCCAGCAGCCCCAGGGGGCAAGGCTCTGGAAACACCATATATTTT.

The gene calls are TRBV5-1 and TRBJ2-4; D gene uncertain. Trimming pared 4 bases from V and 3 bases from J, leaving 8 bases between. This CDR3 contains 13 residues. From germline, CDR1 is SGHRS and CDR2 YFSETQ. The CDR3 region has the DNA TGCGCCAGCAGCCTCCAGAGCAAAAACATTCAGTACTTC. Translated: CASSLQSKNIQYF.

The chain has TRBV7-9 and TRBJ2-2; 9 bases map to TRBD1. V was clipped by 1 base and J by 1 base; unmatched bases: 4. The germline V gene has CDR1 SEHNR and CDR2 FQNEAQ (reference sequence). The CDR3 runs 17 residues. The CDR3 nucleotides read TGTGCCAGCAGCTTAGACAGGGGGCTTGTGAACACCGGGGAGCTGTTTTTT. This gives the protein CASSLDRGLVNTGELFF. Using reference TRBV7-9 and TRBJ2-2 for the parts outside the CDR3, the full variable domain is DTGVSQNPRHKITKRGQNVTFRCDPISEHNRLYWYRQTLGQGPEFLTYFQNEAQLEKSRLLSDRFSAERPKGSFSTLEIQRTEQGDSAMYLCASSLDRGLVNTGELFFGEGSRLTVL.

The chain is built from TRBV7-9 and TRBJ2-3; D call uncertain. CDR1 SEHNR and CDR2 FQNEAQ come from the germline V gene (reference sequence). The CDR3 loop spans 16 amino acids. Trimming stripped 5 bases from V and 0 bases from J, with 15 bases between. CDR3 residues: CASSALWALSTDTQYF. The CDR3 region has the DNA TGTGCCAGCAGCGCCCTGTGGGCCCTTAGCACAGATACGCAGTATTTT.

This clone was counted a few times. The chain combines TRBV24-1 with TRBJ2-3; 8 bases line up with TRBD1. Germline V lookup: CDR1 KGHDR, CDR2 SFDVKD. Germline trimming cut 4 bases from V and 1 base from J; bases unmatched to any gene: 6. The CDR3 runs to 16 residues. Here the CDR3 reads CATSESGGSGTDTQYF. For the CDR3, the DNA is TGTGCCACCAGTGAGTCAGGGGGCTCGGGCACAGATACGCAGTATTTT.

This chain uses TRBV18 with TRBJ2-2, with TRBD1 matching over 7 bases. V shed 1 base and J 6 bases; nucleotides not matched to a gene: 5. Germline CDR1 and CDR2: KGHSH and LQKENI. This CDR3 is built from 15 residues. The CDR3 DNA sequence: TGTGCCAGCTCACCACGCGACAGGGTCCCCGGGGAGCTGTTTTTT. Protein product: CASSPRDRVPGELFF.

The chain couples TRBV11-2 to TRBJ1-1, with no clear D. Trimming shortened V by 0 bases and J by 5 bases, and 4 bases separated the two germline ends. CDR3 size: 12 residues. The germline gives CDR1 SGHAT, CDR2 FQNNGV. CDR3 coding DNA: TGTGCCAGCAGCTTAGAGACAACTGAAGCTTTCTTT. Protein product: CASSLETTEAFF.

V usage is TRBV10-3 and J usage is TRBJ2-3; D is undetermined. Germline lookup yields CDR1 ENHRY and CDR2 SYGVKD. V shed 6 bases and J shed 5 bases, with 9 bases lying between them. This CDR3 has 12 amino acids. CDR3 nucleotide sequence: TGTGCCATCAGGACGGACGGAGATACGCAGTATTTT. It yields the protein CAIRTDGDTQYF.

The chain has TRBV6-5 and TRBJ1-2, with TRBD1 identical over 7 bases. Germline V lookup: CDR1 MNHEY, CDR2 SVGAGI. CDR3 size: 15 residues. J was trimmed by 4 bases and V by 2 bases; bases with no gene match: 7. The CDR3 is CASSYGGGASYGYTF. CDR3 sequence (DNA): TGTGCCAGCAGTTACGGAGGGGGCGCGAGCTATGGCTACACCTTC.

V is TRBV7-6 and J is TRBJ2-5; D is ambiguous. The V gene lost 4 bases and the J gene lost 0 bases, with 12 bases spanning the gap. This CDR3 is 15 amino acids long. Looked up from germline, CDR1 is SGHVS and CDR2 is FNYEAQ. CDR3 in DNA: TGTGCCAGCAGCTCGAGTAAATTGTACCAAGAGACCCAGTACTTC. Translated: CASSSSKLYQETQYF. The entire variable domain, with the rest obtained from reference TRBV7-6 and TRBJ2-5, is as follows: GAGVSQSPRYKVTKRGQDVALRCDPISGHVSLYWYRQALGQGPEFLTYFNYEAQQDKSGLPNDRFSAERPEGSISTLTIQRTEQRDSAMYRCASSSSKLYQETQYFGPGTRLLVL.

V gene TRBV10-3 combines with J gene TRBJ2-7; TRBD2 agrees at 8 bases. The CDR3 extends over 13 amino acids. Germline CDR1 is ENHRY and CDR2 is SYGVKD. Trimming removed 10 bases from V and 4 bases from J; junction bases left unmatched: 9. The CDR3 spells CATAGESSYEQYF. Here the CDR3 DNA reads TGTGCCACAGCGGGGGAGTCCTCGTACGAGCAGTACTTC.

The chain has TRBV30 and TRBJ1-5; no reliable D call. Germline V gene lookup returns CDR1 GTSNPN and CDR2 SVGIG (reference sequence). The CDR3 spans 13 residues. V was trimmed by 2 bases and J by 0 bases, leaving 5 bases between them. The DNA for the CDR3 is TGTGCCTGGAGTTTGGGTAGCAATCAGCCCCAGCATTTT. Amino acids: CAWSLGSNQPQHF.

The rearrangement links TRBV5-6 to TRBJ1-4, with TRBD1 matching over 8 bases. CDR1 is SGHDT, CDR2 YYEEEE, per germline. V lost 1 base to trimming and J lost 8 bases; unmatched junction nucleotides: 7. CDR3 length: 15 amino acids. The CDR3 DNA follows: TGTGCCAGCAGCTTGAAGACAGGGGTTGGGGAAAAACTGTTTTTT. Translation gives CASSLKTGVGEKLFF.

This rearrangement joins TRBV10-1 to TRBJ2-5, with D possibly TRBD2 on 7 matching bases. The CDR3 is made up of 14 amino acids. Looked up from germline, CDR1 is WNHNN and CDR2 is SYGVQD (reference sequence). V lost 2 bases and J lost 1, with 8 bases in between. The CDR3 coding sequence is TGCGCCAGCAGTGAGGGGGGGGCCCAAGAGACCCAGTACTTC. This encodes CASSEGGAQETQYF.

This clone was found a few times. V is TRBV15 and J is TRBJ2-3; D is perhaps TRBD2 (5 bases). Trimming removed 0 bases from V and 1 base from J, with 8 bases in between. CDR1 LNHNV and CDR2 YYDKDF come from the germline V gene (reference sequence). The CDR3 is 15 amino acids. The CDR3 sequence is CATSRDPAGTDTQYF. CDR3 nucleotide sequence: TGTGCCACCAGCAGAGACCCAGCGGGCACAGATACGCAGTATTTT.

The rearrangement links TRBV7-2 to TRBJ2-7; 8 nucleotides align to TRBD2. With 7 bases clipped from V and 6 bases from J, the junction kept 14 bases outside the gene matches. Germline V gene lookup returns CDR1 SGHTA and CDR2 FQGNSA. The CDR3 has 15 residues. DNA for the CDR3: TGTGCCAGCACGGCGGCGGGGGGTATGTCGCGCGAGCAGTACTTC. Protein sequence: CASTAAGGMSREQYF.

The chain couples TRBV6-5 to TRBJ2-1; the D gene is possibly TRBD1 (6 bases). V was pared by 6 bases and J by 0 bases, with 12 bases between. This CDR3 has 15 residues. Germline V gene lookup returns CDR1 MNHEY and CDR2 SVGAGI. The CDR3 is CASRTGQTSYNEQFF. CDR3 nucleotides: TGTGCCAGCAGAACAGGACAGACCTCCTACAATGAGCAGTTCTTC.

V and J are TRBV3-1 (or the pseudogene TRBV3-2) and TRBJ2-2, with 12 bases lining up with TRBD2. V trimming: 1 base; J trimming: 3 bases; junction bases outside the gene matches: 15. CDR1 and CDR2 from the germline V gene are LGHDT and YNNKEL (reference sequence). The CDR3 has 21 residues. CDR3 nucleotides: TGTGCCAGCAGCCAAGTTTCCACTAGCGGGGGGACGGAGGCGGACACCGGGGAGCTGTTTTTT. Translated, it gives CASSQVSTSGGTEADTGELFF.

This chain connects TRBV5-6 to TRBJ2-7; the D gene is possibly TRBD1 (6 bases). CDR3 size: 15 residues. V was clipped by 0 bases and J by 3 bases, with 13 bases between them. In germline, CDR1 is SGHDT, CDR2 YYEEEE. In nucleotides, the CDR3 is TGTGCCAGCAGCTTGGATCCAGGGGCCAACTACGAGCAGTACTTC. Translated, it gives CASSLDPGANYEQYF. Looking up the rest from reference TRBV5-6 and TRBJ2-7 gives the full variable domain: DAGVTQSPTHLIKTRGQQVTLRCSPKSGHDTVSWYQQALGQGPQFIFQYYEEEERQRGNFPDRFSGHQFPNYSSELNVNALLLGDSALYLCASSLDPGANYEQYFGPGTRLTVT.

This clone was detected a few times. Additional DNA sequences in this sample encode the identical CDR3. This chain uses TRBV7-2 with TRBJ1-6; unclear D gene. The CDR3 contains 16 residues. Germline assignment: CDR1 SGHTA and CDR2 FQGNSA. V was cut by 2 bases and J by 5 bases, with 13 bases left in between. In nucleotides, the CDR3 is TGTGCCAGCAGCTTAAGGTCTAGGGCCAATAATTCACCCCTCCACTTT. This encodes CASSLRSRANNSPLHF.

The chain employs TRBV6-2 or TRBV6-3 and TRBJ2-7; 7 nucleotides align to TRBD2. Trimming at V came to 2 bases and at J to 2 bases, leaving 9 bases not matched to a gene. CDR1 MNHEY and CDR2 SVGEGT come from the germline V gene. The CDR3 spans 16 residues. CDR3 sequence (DNA): TGTGCCAGCAGTTACGTTAACCGACTAGCTACCTACGAGCAGTACTTC. Protein sequence: CASSYVNRLATYEQYF.

This chain connects TRBV6-5 to TRBJ2-3; D call uncertain. The germline CDR1 and CDR2 sequences are MNHEY and SVGAGI. The V and J ends lost 5 bases and 5 bases respectively, with 11 bases between them. The CDR3 length is 13 residues. Here the CDR3 DNA reads TGTGCCAGCAGTCAAAGACCCGTAGATACGCAGTATTTT. Its translation: CASSQRPVDTQYF.

V and J are TRBV13 and TRBJ2-3; no clear D gene. This CDR3 has 12 residues. The germline V and J ends were trimmed by 6 bases and 4 bases, with 8 bases remaining between them. Germline V gene data show CDR1 as PRHDT and CDR2 as FYEKMQ (reference sequence). CDR3 bases: TGTGCCAGCAGTCAATTAGCAGATACGCAGTATTTT. Protein: CASSQLADTQYF.

In its sample, this clone was seen a few times. V usage is TRBV9 and J usage is TRBJ2-7; 9 positions agree with TRBD2. Germline V gene lookup returns CDR1 SGDLS and CDR2 YYNGEE. J gave up 2 bases and V 0 bases, and 3 bases lay outside the gene matches. This CDR3 is built from 15 residues. The chain's CDR3 is CASSVGLAGTYEQYF. The DNA of the CDR3 is TGTGCCAGCAGCGTAGGTCTAGCGGGGACCTACGAGCAGTACTTC.

The chain employs TRBV27 and TRBJ2-3; D is undetermined. Germline V gene sequence: CDR1 MNHEY, CDR2 SMNVEV (reference sequence). The CDR3 is 13 residues long. V lost 5 bases and J 4 bases, leaving 10 bases between the germline ends. CDR3 bases: TGTGCCAGCAGTCCCCCCCTTCCAGATACGCAGTATTTT. Amino acids: CASSPPLPDTQYF.

The V and J genes are TRBV6-5 and TRBJ2-1, with 11 bases fitting TRBD1. The J segment lost 4 bases and the V segment lost 5 bases, leaving 4 bases of the junction unmatched. CDR1 MNHEY and CDR2 SVGAGI come from the germline V gene. The CDR3 is 15 residues long. This CDR3 reads CASSTDRGLYNEQFF. CDR3 in DNA: TGTGCCAGCAGTACGGACAGGGGGCTTTACAATGAGCAGTTCTTC.

The chain employs TRBV18 and TRBJ2-5; possible D gene TRBD1, 5 bases. The germline V gene has CDR1 KGHSH and CDR2 LQKENI. The CDR3 sequence is 13 residues long. Trimming pared 3 bases from V and 5 bases from J, leaving 10 bases between. CDR3 DNA: TGTGCCAGCTCACCGTTAGCAGGGGAGACCCAGTACTTC. Its translation is CASSPLAGETQYF.

This sequence joins TRBV27 and TRBJ1-1; no firm D call. The germline V gene encodes CDR1 MNHEY and CDR2 SMNVEV (reference sequence). V lost 6 bases and J 3 bases, leaving 17 bases between the germline ends. The CDR3 is 15 amino acids. The CDR3 protein is CASSPPGVGDTEAFF. CDR3 coding DNA: TGTGCCAGCAGCCCCCCCGGGGTTGGGGACACTGAAGCTTTCTTT.